The 25 T cell receptor beta chains below were found in one sample sequenced in a study of T cells after yellow fever vaccination. TCRdb recomputed calls from the 5' RACE reads with MiXCR, one row per CDR3 protein. Here the sample spans under 550,000 distinct CDR3 sequences, 20% to 25% being singletons. The sample here was PBMCs, taken less than 25 days after the first yellow fever vaccination. All receptors come from a young man who received the YFV17D yellow fever vaccine.

This clonotype was recorded a few times. V and J are TRBV5-1 and TRBJ1-2; unclear D gene. The V end was cut by 0 bases, the J end by 6 bases, with 15 bases between. CDR3 size: 15 residues. CDR1 is SGHRS, CDR2 YFSETQ, per germline. CDR3 loop: CASSLGAIVADGYTF. In DNA form, the CDR3 reads TGCGCCAGCAGCTTGGGAGCTATAGTTGCGGATGGCTACACCTTC.

The chain recombines TRBV7-2 with TRBJ2-5, with D possibly called TRBD1 or TRBD2 (6 bases each). CDR1 is SGHTA, CDR2 FQGNSA, per germline. V dropped 5 bases and J dropped 1 base, with 14 bases sitting between them. The CDR3 is 15 amino acids. The CDR3 spells CASSTHGGRQETQYF. The DNA for the CDR3 is TGTGCCAGCAGCACGCACGGGGGCCGCCAAGAGACCCAGTACTTC. The full variable domain, its missing parts supplied by reference TRBV7-2 and TRBJ2-5, is GAGVSQSPSNKVTEKGKDVELRCDPISGHTALYWYRQSLGQGLEFLIYFQGNSAPDKSGLPSDRFSAERTGGSVSTLTIQRTQQEDSAVYLCASSTHGGRQETQYFGPGTRLLVL.

The V gene is TRBV7-2, the J gene TRBJ1-4; D possibly corresponds to TRBD1 (6 bases). Germline V gives CDR1 SGHTA, CDR2 FQGNSA. The CDR3 runs 13 residues. V was clipped by 0 bases and J by 13 bases, with 12 bases between them. The CDR3 here is CASSLAQSGVLFF. The CDR3 region has the DNA TGTGCCAGCAGCTTAGCGCAATCAGGGGTACTGTTTTTT. The variable domain in full, completed from reference TRBV7-2 and TRBJ1-4, reads GAGVSQSPSNKVTEKGKDVELRCDPISGHTALYWYRQSLGQGLEFLIYFQGNSAPDKSGLPSDRFSAERTGGSVSTLTIQRTQQEDSAVYLCASSLAQSGVLFFGSGTQLSVL.

The gene calls are TRBV12-3 or TRBV12-4 and TRBJ2-1; D unresolved. CDR3 size: 16 residues. Trimming shortened V by 1 base and J by 6 bases, and 16 bases separated the two germline ends. The CDR3 DNA is TGTGCCAGCAGTTTAGGAGGTTCTTACATAGGCAATGAGCAGTTCTTC. Amino acids: CASSLGGSYIGNEQFF.

The rearrangement uses TRBV7-9 and TRBJ1-6, with D unresolved. V lost 1 base and J lost 2, with 6 bases in between. The CDR3 has 15 amino acids. The germline CDR1 and CDR2 sequences are SEHNR and FQNEAQ (reference sequence). The chain's CDR3 is CASSLVNPYNSPLHF. DNA of the CDR3: TGTGCCAGCAGCTTAGTTAACCCCTATAATTCACCCCTCCACTTT.

There are many counts of this clonotype. The rearrangement uses TRBV6-1 and TRBJ2-2, with 8 bases lining up with TRBD1. The CDR3 runs to 17 residues. Germline-derived CDR1 and CDR2 are MNHNS and SASEGT. V dropped 3 bases and J dropped 5; count of bases not matched to a gene: 11. The CDR3 DNA is TGTGCCAGCAGTGACCGGGACAGGATTGCGATTACCGGGGAGCTGTTTTTT. Protein: CASSDRDRIAITGELFF.

This clonotype was detected only a few times. This chain connects TRBV7-2 to TRBJ2-7; no clear D gene. V was cut by 5 bases and J by 3 bases, with 5 bases left in between. The germline CDR1 and CDR2 sequences are SGHTA and FQGNSA. The CDR3 extends over 11 amino acids. The CDR3 DNA reads TGTGCCAGCAGCCCTCACTACGAGCAGTACTTC. This codes for CASSPHYEQYF.

The genes are TRBV6-5 and TRBJ2-7; tentative D call: TRBD2 (7 bases). CDR1 and CDR2 (germline): MNHEY, SVGAGI. The CDR3 has 16 amino acids. Trimming stripped 7 bases from V and 3 bases from J, with 22 bases between. The CDR3 sequence: CASTLWVGGAYYEQYF. The CDR3 DNA reads as TGTGCCAGCACACTTTGGGTGGGGGGGGCCTACTACGAGCAGTACTTC.

This clonotype has more than one count but fewer than ten. The genes are TRBV12-3 or TRBV12-4 and TRBJ2-1, with D maybe TRBD2 (5 bases). There are 16 residues in the CDR3. The V and J ends lost 3 bases and 0 bases respectively, with 12 bases between them. CDR3 residues: CASSFSARGSYNEQFF. The CDR3 DNA sequence: TGTGCCAGCAGTTTCTCAGCCCGGGGCTCCTACAATGAGCAGTTCTTC.

The J gene is TRBJ2-5, the V gene TRBV27, with 9 nucleotides matching TRBD1. Germline assignment: CDR1 MNHEY and CDR2 SMNVEV (reference sequence). Trimming at V came to 4 bases and at J to 5 bases, leaving 11 bases not matched to a gene. The CDR3 consists of 16 residues. In nucleotides, the CDR3 is TGTGCCAGCAGTTCAGGAGCGACAGGGGGGACGGAGACCCAGTACTTC. This gives the protein CASSSGATGGTETQYF.

The rearrangement links TRBV7-9 to TRBJ2-3, with 8 bases identical to TRBD2. The CDR3 contains 16 residues. CDR1 and CDR2 (germline): SEHNR, FQNEAQ (reference sequence). The junction had 9 bases not matched to a gene; V was cut back by 5 bases and J by 2 bases. CDR3 coding DNA: TGTGCCAGCAGCCCTGAGAGCGGGGGTTACACAGATACGCAGTATTTT. Translated, it gives CASSPESGGYTDTQYF.

This clonotype was counted at least ten times. V usage is TRBV5-1 and J usage is TRBJ1-1; TRBD1 might be the D (5 bases). The CDR3 runs 13 residues. V lost 3 bases, J lost 6 bases, and 12 bases lay in between. Germline V gene sequence: CDR1 SGHRS, CDR2 YFSETQ. This CDR3 reads CASSWWGGAEAFF. For the CDR3, the DNA is TGCGCCAGCAGCTGGTGGGGAGGGGCTGAAGCTTTCTTT.

This clonotype has only a few counts. The V call is TRBV20-1, the J call TRBJ2-7; TRBD1 might be the D (6 bases). V lost 0 bases and J 4 bases, leaving 19 bases between the germline ends. Germline V gene sequence: CDR1 DFQATT, CDR2 SNEGSKA (reference sequence). This CDR3 has 16 amino acids. The DNA of the CDR3 is TGCAGTGCTAGAGATCCGGGGCAGGGGAATAGGTACGAGCAGTACTTC. It translates to CSARDPGQGNRYEQYF.

In its sample, this clonotype was seen a few times. The chain carries TRBV5-1 and TRBJ1-1; D is unresolved. V was shortened by 3 bases and J by 8 bases, with 11 bases between the two germline ends. Germline loops: CDR1 SGHRS, CDR2 YFSETQ. The CDR3 is 12 amino acids. Here the CDR3 reads CASSWDGEEAFF. The CDR3 DNA sequence: TGCGCCAGCAGCTGGGATGGGGAAGAAGCTTTCTTT.

This clonotype was found many times. V usage is TRBV29-1 and J usage is TRBJ2-3; 15 bases agree with TRBD2. V was pared by 3 bases and J by 0 bases, with 4 bases of the junction left unmatched. The CDR3 covers 17 residues. Germline loops: CDR1 SQVTM, CDR2 ANQGSEA. The CDR3 DNA reads TGCAGCGTTGACGGGACTAGCGGGGGGTTGAGCACAGATACGCAGTATTTT. Amino acids: CSVDGTSGGLSTDTQYF.

The chain is built from TRBV5-5 and TRBJ2-1; D possibly corresponds to TRBD2 (5 bases). CDR3 length equals 14 residues. The V and J ends lost 1 base and 6 bases respectively, with 11 bases between them. Looked up from germline, CDR1 is SGHKS and CDR2 is YYEKEE (reference sequence). The CDR3 DNA follows: TGTGCCAGCAGCTTGAATGGCGGGCTCAATGAGCAGTTCTTC. Translating gives CASSLNGGLNEQFF.

This clonotype was counted a few times. V usage is TRBV11-2 and J usage is TRBJ2-7, with TRBD1 matching 10 bases. This CDR3 is built from 15 residues. Germline V gene lookup returns CDR1 SGHAT and CDR2 FQNNGV. J gave up 4 bases and V 7 bases, and 10 bases lay outside the gene matches. The CDR3 here is CASKSLRDRGYEQYF. The CDR3 DNA reads TGTGCCAGCAAGAGTCTCCGGGACAGGGGTTACGAGCAGTACTTC.

The chain uses TRBV3-1 and TRBJ2-1, with D perhaps matching TRBD1 or TRBD2 (7 bases each). The CDR3 sequence is 15 residues long. Germline V gene lookup returns CDR1 LGHDT and CDR2 YNNKEL (reference sequence). V lost 1 base to trimming and J lost 12 bases, with 19 bases between them. The DNA of the CDR3 is TGTGCCAGCAGCCAAGTAACCCAGGGGGGGGTCGGGCAGTTCTTC. Translation: CASSQVTQGGVGQFF.

This clonotype has a handful of counts. The chain couples TRBV4-1 to TRBJ1-2; 8 bases fit TRBD1. V lost 5 bases, J lost 8 bases, and 13 bases stayed unmatched. From germline, CDR1 is MGHRA and CDR2 YSYEKL. The CDR3 is 15 amino acids. Written as DNA, the CDR3 is TGCGCCAGCAGCAGCCCGGACAGGGCCGCCCGGGGCTACACCTTC. Translating gives CASSSPDRAARGYTF.

The chain employs TRBV7-9 and TRBJ1-5, with 7 bases fitting TRBD1. The CDR3 has 15 amino acids. The V and J ends lost 2 bases and 5 bases, in that order; junction bases with no gene match: 6. Germline assignment: CDR1 SEHNR and CDR2 FQNEAQ (reference sequence). The CDR3 region is CASSLSTGWDQPQHF. The CDR3 bases are TGTGCCAGCAGCTTATCGACAGGGTGGGATCAGCCCCAGCATTTT.

In its sample, this clonotype was seen a few times. The chain couples TRBV4-1 to TRBJ1-1; D gene uncertain. In germline, CDR1 is MGHRA, CDR2 YSYEKL. The V gene lost 3 bases and the J gene lost 4 bases, with 9 bases spanning the gap. The CDR3 has 13 amino acids. The CDR3 protein is CASSQPVATEAFF. CDR3 coding DNA: TGCGCCAGCAGCCAGCCGGTCGCCACTGAAGCTTTCTTT.

The CDR3 DNA is TGCGCCAGCAGCCGGACTAGCGGGTTCTACAATGAGCAGTTCTTC. It encodes CASSRTSGFYNEQFF. The chain uses TRBV4-1 and TRBJ2-1; 11 bases match TRBD2. This CDR3 has 15 amino acids. With V trimmed by 4 bases and J by 3 bases, 2 bases remained unmatched. CDR1 and CDR2 (germline): MGHRA, YSYEKL.

The V and J genes are TRBV20-1 and TRBJ2-1; D possibly corresponds to TRBD1 (5 bases). The germline V gene encodes CDR1 DFQATT and CDR2 SNEGSKA (reference sequence). The CDR3 has 16 residues. Trimming stripped 6 bases from V and 1 base from J, with 19 bases between. This CDR3 is CSAFSREGSSYNEQFF. CDR3 coding DNA: TGCAGTGCCTTCTCCAGGGAAGGTTCTTCCTACAATGAGCAGTTCTTC.

The chain couples TRBV29-1 to TRBJ1-5; D is undetermined. The CDR3 loop spans 14 amino acids. Per germline, CDR1 SQVTM and CDR2 ANQGSEA. Between the trimmed V and J ends, which lost 8 bases and 3 bases, there was a span of 17 bases. The CDR3 DNA follows: TGCAGCAGGACGCCTATGGGGATCAATCAGCCCCAGCATTTT. Translating it yields CSRTPMGINQPQHF.

The V gene is TRBV5-1, the J gene TRBJ2-3, with 9 bases lining up with TRBD2. The V gene end was trimmed by 0 bases and the J gene end by 6 bases; junction bases not matched to a gene: 5. Looked up from germline, CDR1 is SGHRS and CDR2 is YFSETQ. This CDR3 comprises 15 residues. CDR3 protein: CASSLGNSGGDTQYF. The CDR3 DNA reads as TGCGCCAGCAGCTTGGGAAATAGCGGGGGTGATACGCAGTATTTT.